This T cell receptor (beta chain) was documented in a study of T-cell reconstitution after alpha-beta-depleted transplantation in children. Using unique molecular identifiers, the investigators prepared the TCRbeta library. MiXCR, applied by TCRdb to the PCR reads, yields one record per CDR3 protein. This table has fewer than 750,000 distinct CDR3 sequences, 23% appearing once. The CDR3 is 16 residues long. Germline V gives CDR1 SGHRS, CDR2 YFSETQ. Trimming removed 3 bases from V and 0 bases from J; junction bases left unmatched: 1. Study-wide points: Reported findings indicate that, about two months after transplant, alpha-beta T cells came from several hundred expanded clones, which were derived from non-depleted graft cells.

Worth noting for this clonotype: Antigen: not known.

The material sequenced was PBMCs, mostly from graft donor cells, taken 360 days after TCRalphabeta/CD19-depleted stem cell transplant. The V call is TRBV5-1, the J call TRBJ2-6; 9 bases map to TRBD1. This clonotype was obtained from a boy in the first two years of life who had a stem cell transplant for acute myeloid leukemia, so the T cells may come from the graft donor. The CDR3 protein is CASSSTGGSGANVLTF. The CDR3 DNA reads TGCGCCAGCAGCTCGACAGGGGGCTCTGGGGCCAACGTCCTGACTTTC.